Below, one TCR beta chain is given with its context. This clonotype showed up many times. What this receptor recognizes is not known. Per-base qualities were not stored, and no clone one base away is much larger. This entry comes from a study of glioma-infiltrating T cells (dated by TCRdb to the mid-2010s). Background for the entire study: TCR alpha- and beta-chain repertoires were sequenced from glioma tissue, non-neoplastic brain tissue and matched peripheral blood mononuclear cells. Three low-grade glioma patients, 7 or 8 primary glioblastoma patients and three non-glioma patients contributing non-neoplastic brain tissue were included in the paired cohort. To measure divergence between tissue and blood T-cell populations, each tissue-infiltrating repertoire was compared with the peripheral blood repertoire of the same patient.

The iRepertoire nested amplicon-rescue multiplex PCR (arm-PCR) platform was used to amplify TCR alpha and beta CDR3 regions from RNA. For one-step reverse transcription and amplification, roughly 100-450 ng of tissue mRNA or PBMC total RNA was used as input. Following bead purification, Illumina adapters were added by a secondary multiplex PCR, and the libraries were gel-purified between 200 and 400 bp. Libraries carried internal 6-nucleotide barcodes used for demultiplexing. Sequencing of the libraries was done on an Illumina MiSeq using 2x220 or 2x250 nucleotide paired-end reads. The study's own analysis went as follows. FLASH 1.2.11 was used to merge paired reads, and BWA-MEM then aligned the reads to the GRCh37 human genome before TRA and TRB reads were extracted. V and J assignment used an IMGT-derived reference of cassette sequences and CDR3 motifs that included pseudogenes. Three-frame translation of reads was performed, and productive CDR3s were defined as those with a C...FGXG motif and no stop codons. A clonotype was defined as a unique combination of a V-J cassette pair and a CDR3 amino acid sequence. Hamming distance filtering was applied to reads, with thresholds set by the sequence error rate of each sample in mapped regions. TCRdb reran the public reads through fastp at Q25 and MiXCR, keeping productive beta chains. Rows with one shared CDR3 protein collapse into an entry with the most common genes and DNA. TCRdb, not the authors, supplied the V and J calls. Across this sample there are more than 90,000 distinct CDR3 sequences, with roughly 40% seen only once. More than 30% of the sample lies in the top ten.

The CDR3 has 18 amino acids, counting the end cysteine and phenylalanine. Only the CDR3 DNA is retained, 54 bases long and in frame from the first base. The junction shows trimming of 5 bases on V and 2 bases on J, and the gene matches do not reach 8 bases of it. Study-wide findings and limitations: VJ-independent divergence between tissue and blood was below expectation in non-neoplastic patients but above expectation in all gliomas, especially low-grade gliomas. Tissue and blood shared very few CDR3 sequences, a result attributed to high CDR3 diversity and limited sampling. Small numbers underpinned the group comparisons: roughly 8 glioblastoma patients, three low-grade glioma patients and three non-neoplastic patients.

The rearranged segments are TRBV12-3 or TRBV12-4 and TRBJ2-2, and TRBD2 matches 13 of the central bases. Specimen: glioma tissue, nonneoplastic brain tissue, or PBMCs (not recorded which). The clonotype originates from a human donor with low-grade glioma or glioblastoma, undergoing nonglioma brain surgery, or in good health (not recorded which). The nucleotide sequence reads as follows: TGTGCCAGCAGTCGAGGACTAGCGGGGGCCGTCAACACCGGGGAGCTGTTTTTT. Translated, it reads CASSRGLAGAVNTGELFF.